Following are 32 T cell receptor beta chains from one sample sequenced in a study of cytomegalovirus exposure and HLA in healthy donors. Vbeta (60) and Jbeta (13) primers were used in the PCR. The method was immunoSEQ multiplex PCR; TCRdb's version includes in-frame clones alone and lacks a portion of them. The sample lists some 150,000 clones; approximately 80% were seen once. The source material was PBMCs. The receptors originated from a woman in her 50s in good health and CMV-seronegative.

The rearrangement uses TRBV5-5 and TRBJ2-1, with TRBD2 identical over 8 bases. V gave up 4 bases and J gave up 0 bases; unmatched junction bases: 3. CDR3 length equals 15 residues. Germline V gives CDR1 SGHKS, CDR2 YYEKEE (reference sequence). CDR3 nucleotide sequence: TGTGCCAGCAGCGCGGGGGGCTACTCCTACAATGAGCAGTTCTTC. Protein product: CASSAGGYSYNEQFF.

There are a few counts of this clone. This sequence joins TRBV2 and TRBJ2-3, with a tentative D call TRBD1 (5 bases). The CDR3 loop spans 12 amino acids. CDR1 and CDR2 (germline): SNHLY, FYNNEI. Trimming removed 8 bases at V and 4 bases at J, with 10 bases between. The chain's CDR3 is CASSGSADTQYF. The CDR3 DNA reads as TGTGCCAGCTCAGGGTCCGCAGATACGCAGTATTTT.

The chain links TRBV4-1 to TRBJ2-2, with TRBD1 identical over 11 bases. Trimming cost V 4 bases and J 6 bases; bases outside gene matches: 10. This CDR3 has 17 amino acids. CDR1 is MGHRA and CDR2 is YSYEKL in the germline V gene. The CDR3 DNA follows: TGCGCCAGCAGCCCTACGGTGGACAGGGGGCCGGCCGGGGAGCTGTTTTTT. This codes for CASSPTVDRGPAGELFF.

The chain has TRBV5-1 and TRBJ2-7; TRBD1 is a possible D gene (5 bases). V lost 0 bases and J 8 bases, leaving 18 bases between the germline ends. The CDR3 consists of 15 residues. The germline CDR1 and CDR2 sequences are SGHRS and YFSETQ. CDR3 DNA sequence: TGCGCCAGCAGCTTGGTTCAGGGAACTCTAGGCAAGCAGTACTTC. Translation gives CASSLVQGTLGKQYF.

V usage is TRBV30 and J usage is TRBJ1-1, with a tentative D call TRBD1 (6 bases). This CDR3 has 12 amino acids. CDR1 and CDR2 (germline): GTSNPN, SVGIG (reference sequence). For the CDR3, the DNA is TGTGGCTCGTCGTTAAGTACAGGGAATGCTTTCTTT. It translates to CGSSLSTGNAFF.

The chain uses TRBV5-1 and TRBJ2-7, with 9 bases aligning to TRBD1. Germline trimming cut 4 bases from V and 4 bases from J; bases unmatched to any gene: 3. Germline V gene data show CDR1 as SGHRS and CDR2 as YFSETQ. The CDR3 has 13 amino acids. CDR3 protein: CASSATGGYEQYF. CDR3 bases: TGCGCCAGCAGCGCGACAGGGGGGTACGAGCAGTACTTC.

This rearrangement joins TRBV28 to TRBJ1-3; 7 bases are shared with TRBD1. CDR1 is MDHEN, CDR2 SYDVKM, per germline. The CDR3 is made up of 15 amino acids. V dropped 7 bases and J dropped 6; count of bases not matched to a gene: 12. The CDR3 DNA sequence: TGTGCCAGCAATATTAGAAGGGGGCGGGAAAACACCATATATTTT. Its protein product is CASNIRRGRENTIYF.

This chain uses TRBV11-1 with TRBJ1-1; the D is unclear. CDR3 length equals 16 residues. V gave up 2 bases and J gave up 1 base, with 14 bases separating them. Germline V lookup: CDR1 SGHAT, CDR2 FQDESV (reference sequence). The CDR3 here is CASSLLNKSPNTEAFF. As DNA, the CDR3 is TGTGCCAGCAGCTTACTCAACAAATCTCCGAACACTGAAGCTTTCTTT.

V and J are TRBV7-2 and TRBJ2-1, with TRBD2 matching over 10 bases. Per germline, CDR1 SGHTA and CDR2 FQGNSA. The CDR3 spans 16 residues. J was trimmed by 8 bases and V by 2 bases; bases with no gene match: 9. The CDR3 sequence is CASSLFSLAGEYEQFF. As DNA, the CDR3 is TGTGCCAGCAGCTTATTCTCGCTAGCGGGAGAGTATGAGCAGTTCTTC.

The count of this clone is one. The rearrangement uses TRBV19 and TRBJ2-3; possibly TRBD1 for D (6 bases). This CDR3 region has 15 residues. V lost 5 bases and J 6 bases, leaving 18 bases between the germline ends. CDR1 LNHDA and CDR2 SQIVND come from the germline V gene (reference sequence). The CDR3 is CASSSRQVKVDTQYF. The CDR3 nucleotides are TGTGCCAGTAGTTCCAGACAGGTCAAGGTTGATACGCAGTATTTT.

The gene calls are TRBV4-1 and TRBJ1-1; D is possibly TRBD1 (5 bases). V was pared by 0 bases and J by 1 base, with 9 bases between. The CDR3 runs 15 residues. CDR1 is MGHRA, CDR2 YSYEKL, per germline. CDR3 residues: CASSQDRQRNTEAFF. Written as DNA, the CDR3 is TGCGCCAGCAGCCAAGATAGACAGCGGAACACTGAAGCTTTCTTT.

The gene calls are TRBV4-1 and TRBJ2-6, with D maybe TRBD2 (5 bases). The CDR3 is 17 residues long. Germline V gene data show CDR1 as MGHRA and CDR2 as YSYEKL. V lost 0 bases to trimming and J lost 1 base, with 10 bases between them. The CDR3 DNA reads TGCGCCAGCAGCCAAGATTTGCGGGTTTCTGGGGCCAACGTCCTGACTTTC. Amino acids: CASSQDLRVSGANVLTF.

The genes are TRBV27 and TRBJ2-5, with D perhaps matching TRBD2 (7 bases). V was trimmed by 3 bases and J by 11 bases, leaving 19 bases between them. Per the germline V gene, CDR1 is MNHEY and CDR2 is SMNVEV (reference sequence). The CDR3 is 14 residues long. CDR3 protein: CASSFFGGPLVQYF. CDR3 nucleotides: TGTGCCAGCAGTTTTTTCGGGGGGCCTCTGGTGCAGTACTTC.

The rearrangement joins TRBV7-2 to TRBJ1-1; weak D call: TRBD1 (6 bases). Between the trimmed V and J ends, which lost 5 bases and 1 base, there was a span of 8 bases. Germline lookup yields CDR1 SGHTA and CDR2 FQGNSA. This CDR3 has 13 residues. CDR3 sequence reads: CASSLDRNTEAFF. The CDR3 DNA sequence: TGTGCCAGCAGCCTGGACAGGAACACTGAAGCTTTCTTT.

The J gene is TRBJ2-2, the V gene TRBV9; D is undetermined. Germline V gives CDR1 SGDLS, CDR2 YYNGEE. CDR3 size: 14 residues. Trimming cost V 0 bases and J 5 bases, with 8 bases left between them. The CDR3 spells CASSVGWATGELFF. The CDR3 nucleotides read TGTGCCAGCAGCGTAGGGTGGGCGACCGGGGAGCTGTTTTTT.

This clone was seen only once. The V gene is TRBV4-1, the J gene TRBJ2-5; D gene ambiguous. Trimming removed 1 base at V and 2 bases at J, with 11 bases between. This CDR3 comprises 15 residues. Per germline, CDR1 MGHRA and CDR2 YSYEKL. The CDR3 bases are TGCGCCAGCAGCCAAGCTCCGCTGGAGCAAGAGACCCAGTACTTC. This translates into CASSQAPLEQETQYF.

The chain couples TRBV5-1 to TRBJ2-1, with a tentative D call TRBD2 (6 bases). The germline V gene has CDR1 SGHRS and CDR2 YFSETQ. V lost 0 bases and J lost 2, with 12 bases in between. The CDR3 contains 16 residues. CDR3 residues: CASSLVAGKPYNEQFF. The CDR3 nucleotides are TGCGCCAGCAGCTTGGTTGCGGGAAAGCCCTACAATGAGCAGTTCTTC.

The V and J genes are TRBV2 and TRBJ2-1; TRBD2 is a possible D gene (6 bases). Germline V gives CDR1 SNHLY, CDR2 FYNNEI. V lost 2 bases to trimming and J lost 2 bases, with 10 bases between them. CDR3 length: 15 residues. CDR3 bases: TGTGCCAGCAGTGAACCTAGGGAGGCCTACAATGAGCAGTTCTTC. Its translation is CASSEPREAYNEQFF. Full variable domain (rest looked up from reference TRBV2 and TRBJ2-1): EPEVTQTPSHQVTQMGQEVILRCVPISNHLYFYWYRQILGQKVEFLVSFYNNEISEKSEIFDDQFSVERPDGSNFTLKIRSTKLEDSAMYFCASSEPREAYNEQFFGPGTRLTVL.

The chain uses TRBV6-6 and TRBJ2-5; TRBD2 aligns across 7 bases. J lost 4 bases, V lost 5 bases, and 7 bases had no gene match. The CDR3 totals 14 residues. From germline, CDR1 is MNHNY and CDR2 SVGAGI (reference sequence). The CDR3 region has the DNA TGTGCCAGCAGTATGGGAGGGGTTGGAGAGACCCAGTACTTC. This encodes CASSMGGVGETQYF.

The chain uses TRBV4-1 and TRBJ2-7; TRBD2 aligns across 12 bases. With 4 bases clipped from V and 2 bases from J, the junction kept 3 bases outside the gene matches. The germline V gene has CDR1 MGHRA and CDR2 YSYEKL. The CDR3 consists of 15 residues. The CDR3 protein is CASSLTSGGTYEQYF. For the CDR3, the DNA is TGCGCCAGCAGCCTGACTAGCGGGGGCACCTACGAGCAGTACTTC.

The rearrangement uses TRBV28 and TRBJ1-6, with D possibly TRBD1 on 6 matching bases. The V and J ends lost 7 bases and 7 bases respectively, with 17 bases between them. The germline CDR1 and CDR2 sequences are MDHEN and SYDVKM. The CDR3 covers 15 residues. Here the CDR3 reads CASTQSGGWNSPLHF. CDR3 in DNA: TGTGCCAGCACCCAAAGCGGGGGCTGGAATTCACCCCTCCACTTT.

In its sample, this clone was seen once. This chain joins TRBV7-8 and TRBJ1-1; 8 nucleotides agree with TRBD1. This CDR3 is built from 15 residues. Germline values: CDR1 SGHVS, CDR2 FQNEAQ. V trimming: 6 bases; J trimming: 0 bases; junction bases outside the gene matches: 6. The CDR3, as DNA: TGTGCCAGCAGGCCACGGACAGGGATGAACACTGAAGCTTTCTTT. Translating it yields CASRPRTGMNTEAFF.

Only a few counts were recorded for this clone. In nucleotides, the CDR3 is TGTGCCACCAGCAGAGTGGGGGGTGAGCAGTTCTTC. Encoded protein: CATSRVGGEQFF. This chain uses TRBV15 with TRBJ2-1, with D tentatively TRBD2 (6 bases). V was clipped by 1 base and J by 9 bases, with 7 bases between them. The CDR3 sequence is 12 residues long. Germline CDR1 LNHNV, CDR2 YYDKDF (reference sequence). Together with reference TRBV15 and TRBJ2-1, the CDR3 gives the full variable domain: DAMVIQNPRYQVTQFGKPVTLSCSQTLNHNVMYWYQQKSSQAPKLLFHYYDKDFNNEADTPDNFQSRRPNTSFCFLDIRSPGLGDTAMYLCATSRVGGEQFFGPGTRLTVL.

The chain combines TRBV9 with TRBJ1-4; D might be TRBD1 (6 bases). The CDR3 is 15 residues long. CDR1 SGDLS and CDR2 YYNGEE come from the germline V gene. V lost 2 bases and J 0 bases, leaving 8 bases between the germline ends. The CDR3 region has the DNA TGTGCCAGCAGCGTCGGGACAACAACTAATGAAAAACTGTTTTTT. Protein sequence: CASSVGTTTNEKLFF.

This chain links TRBV11-2 with TRBJ2-7; TRBD1 agrees at 8 bases. The junction had 4 bases not matched to a gene; V was cut back by 0 bases and J by 0 bases. The CDR3 runs 16 residues. Germline lookup yields CDR1 SGHAT and CDR2 FQNNGV. The CDR3 loop reads CASSLEGRGPSYEQYF. Written as DNA, the CDR3 is TGTGCCAGCAGCTTAGAAGGCAGGGGGCCCTCCTACGAGCAGTACTTC.

The chain couples TRBV15 to TRBJ1-1; 7 bases are a match to TRBD1. The V and J ends lost 5 bases and 1 base, in that order; junction bases with no gene match: 7. The CDR3 sequence is 15 residues long. Germline CDR1 and CDR2: LNHNV and YYDKDF (reference sequence). The CDR3 is CATSGVTGQNTEAFF. The CDR3 DNA reads TGTGCCACCAGCGGAGTGACAGGGCAGAACACTGAAGCTTTCTTT.

The V and J genes are TRBV4-1 and TRBJ1-6, with D hard to call. The germline V gene has CDR1 MGHRA and CDR2 YSYEKL. Trimming shortened V by 3 bases and J by 10 bases, and 16 bases separated the two germline ends. The CDR3 sequence is 15 residues long. The CDR3 DNA sequence: TGCGCCAGCAGCCACGACGGAGGGCGAAGCTCACCCCTCCACTTT. Translated: CASSHDGGRSSPLHF.

The J gene is TRBJ2-3, the V gene TRBV27; TRBD2 matches 8 bases. After removal of 5 bases from V and 4 bases from J, the junction contained 8 bases not matched to a gene. The CDR3 has 15 residues. Looked up from germline, CDR1 is MNHEY and CDR2 is SMNVEV (reference sequence). The CDR3 region has the DNA TGTGCCAGCAGTCTAAGCGGGAGTGGGGCAGATACGCAGTATTTT. This gives the protein CASSLSGSGADTQYF.

The genes are TRBV18 and TRBJ2-1, with D possibly being TRBD1 (5 bases). V was cut by 2 bases and J by 8 bases, with 10 bases left in between. This CDR3 is 13 amino acids long. CDR1 and CDR2 from the germline V gene are KGHSH and LQKENI. CDR3 amino acids: CASSPGASDEQFF. As DNA, the CDR3 is TGTGCCAGCTCACCAGGGGCCTCCGATGAGCAGTTCTTC.

The chain employs TRBV5-1 and TRBJ2-7, with D perhaps matching TRBD1 (5 bases). V lost 4 bases to trimming and J lost 1 base, with 15 bases between them. The CDR3 contains 15 residues. Germline V gene sequence: CDR1 SGHRS, CDR2 YFSETQ. Here the CDR3 reads CASSPDRARSYEQYF. DNA for the CDR3: TGCGCCAGCAGCCCAGACAGAGCAAGATCCTACGAGCAGTACTTC.

The chain recombines TRBV19 with TRBJ1-4; tentatively, D is TRBD1 (5 bases). V was cut by 1 base and J by 0 bases, with 9 bases left in between. Germline values: CDR1 LNHDA, CDR2 SQIVND (reference sequence). CDR3 length: 16 amino acids. DNA for the CDR3: TGTGCCAGTAGTATAGGACAGCCAGCAACTAATGAAAAACTGTTTTTT. Translation gives CASSIGQPATNEKLFF.

The V and J genes are TRBV6-1 and TRBJ1-5; no clear D. The CDR3 contains 14 residues. The germline V gene has CDR1 MNHNS and CDR2 SASEGT. Deletions cut 4 bases from V and 0 bases from J, with 7 bases between. This chain's CDR3 is CASSGRFSNQPQHF. DNA for the CDR3: TGTGCCAGCAGTGGCAGGTTTAGCAATCAGCCCCAGCATTTT.